These 23 T cell receptor beta chains share one sample of origin, sequenced in a study of blood T cell repertoires in COVID-19. Libraries were prepared by immunoSEQ multiplex PCR; TCRdb keeps only in-frame clonotypes and omits some of them. The sample holds approximately 70,000 clones, 91% seen once. Sample: peripheral blood. These receptors were collected from a man in his forties with COVID-19, enrolled during active disease.

V and J are TRBV7-9 and TRBJ1-4, with D maybe TRBD1 (5 bases). The V end lost 3 bases, the J end lost 3 bases, and 8 bases lay between the germline ends. Germline V lookup: CDR1 SEHNR, CDR2 FQNEAQ (reference sequence). This CDR3 is 14 amino acids long. CDR3 amino acids: CASSFTRANEKLFF. Here the CDR3 DNA reads TGTGCCAGCAGCTTTACCAGGGCTAATGAAAAACTGTTTTTT.

V is TRBV10-1 and J is TRBJ1-2; TRBD1 aligns across 8 bases. With 3 bases clipped from V and 6 bases from J, the junction kept 9 bases outside the gene matches. This CDR3 is 15 amino acids long. Germline V gene data show CDR1 as WNHNN and CDR2 as SYGVQD (reference sequence). The CDR3 loop is CASSDPGQGIDGYTF. The DNA for the CDR3 is TGCGCCAGCAGTGACCCCGGACAGGGTATCGATGGCTACACCTTC.

The rearrangement joins TRBV28 to TRBJ1-5; D remains unclear. The CDR3 totals 13 residues. Germline V lookup: CDR1 MDHEN, CDR2 SYDVKM. The germline V and J ends were trimmed by 6 bases and 3 bases, with 9 bases remaining between them. For the CDR3, the DNA is TGTGCCAGCAGACAAATTGTCAATCAGCCCCAGCATTTT. Translation: CASRQIVNQPQHF.

The DNA of the CDR3 is TGTGCCAGCAGCCCCCGGGGGACTAGCATCACCGGGGAGCTGTTTTTT. Residues: CASSPRGTSITGELFF. J is TRBJ2-2 and V is TRBV3-1 (or the pseudogene TRBV3-2); 9 bases match TRBD2. With 4 bases clipped from V and 4 bases from J, the junction kept 7 bases outside the gene matches. The CDR3 is 16 amino acids. The V gene's germline CDR1 is LGHDT and CDR2 YNNKEL (reference sequence).

The gene calls are TRBV7-9 and TRBJ2-5; TRBD2 aligns across 8 bases. Unmatched junction bases numbered 12, after V lost 7 bases and J lost 5 bases. Looked up from germline, CDR1 is SEHNR and CDR2 is FQNEAQ (reference sequence). This CDR3 region has 15 residues. The CDR3 loop is CASTPLGTRGETQYF. CDR3 in DNA: TGTGCCAGCACCCCCCTTGGGACTAGGGGGGAGACCCAGTACTTC.

This clone was seen only once. This rearrangement joins TRBV20-1 to TRBJ2-1, with 7 bases identical to TRBD1. This CDR3 is 11 amino acids long. From germline, CDR1 is DFQATT and CDR2 SNEGSKA (reference sequence). The ends lost 6 bases at V and 7 bases at J; junction bases unmatched: 3. The CDR3 region is CSAAQGNEQFF. CDR3 in DNA: TGCAGTGCAGCACAGGGGAATGAGCAGTTCTTC.

This rearrangement joins TRBV10-2 to TRBJ2-7, with TRBD1 matching over 7 bases. CDR3 length: 14 amino acids. Losses at the gene ends were 6 bases for V and 5 bases for J; bases not matched to a gene: 10. The germline V gene encodes CDR1 WSHSY and CDR2 SAAADI. The CDR3 here is CASSSHGTADEQYF. CDR3 nucleotide sequence: TGCGCCAGCAGCAGCCACGGGACAGCAGACGAGCAGTACTTC.

The gene calls are TRBV18 and TRBJ1-3; tentatively, D is TRBD1 (5 bases). Trimming pared 0 bases from V and 6 bases from J, leaving 9 bases between. The CDR3 spans 14 residues. CDR1 and CDR2 from the germline V gene are KGHSH and LQKENI. CDR3 nucleotide sequence: TGTGCCAGCTCACCACCGAAGGGGCCAAACACCATATATTTT. Its protein is CASSPPKGPNTIYF.

The CDR3 loop is CASSIVREETQYF. In nucleotides, the CDR3 is TGTGCCAGTAGTATAGTTCGGGAGGAGACCCAGTACTTC. The V call is TRBV19, the J call TRBJ2-5, with a possible D match to TRBD2 (6 bases). The CDR3 sequence is 13 residues long. Trimming left V 1 base short and J 5 bases short, with 8 bases between. Germline V CDR1 and CDR2: LNHDA, SQIVND (reference sequence).

This chain joins TRBV5-1 and TRBJ2-5; 10 bases align to TRBD2. Germline trimming cut 5 bases from V and 0 bases from J; bases unmatched to any gene: 7. The CDR3 extends over 16 amino acids. The germline V gene has CDR1 SGHRS and CDR2 YFSETQ. In DNA, the CDR3 is TGCGCCAGCAGGTCGGGGACTAGCGCCTACCAAGAGACCCAGTACTTC. This sequence encodes CASRSGTSAYQETQYF.

The chain is built from TRBV19 and TRBJ1-5, with D perhaps TRBD1 (5 bases). The V and J ends lost 7 bases and 4 bases respectively, with 14 bases between them. CDR1 and CDR2 from the germline V gene are LNHDA and SQIVND (reference sequence). This CDR3 contains 14 residues. This CDR3 is CASTGGTYNQPQHF. The CDR3 DNA reads as TGTGCCAGTACCGGAGGGACGTATAATCAGCCCCAGCATTTT.

J is TRBJ1-2 and V is TRBV3-1 (or the pseudogene TRBV3-2); D gene unclear. The CDR3 extends over 15 amino acids. V was clipped by 1 base and J by 6 bases, with 15 bases between them. Germline CDR1 LGHDT, CDR2 YNNKEL (reference sequence). Here the CDR3 reads CASSQGILQEDGYTF. CDR3 nucleotide sequence: TGTGCCAGCAGCCAAGGGATCCTTCAAGAGGATGGCTACACCTTC.

V and J are TRBV18 and TRBJ1-5, with TRBD1 matching over 7 bases. The CDR3 contains 15 residues. Per germline, CDR1 KGHSH and CDR2 LQKENI. Trimming removed 6 bases from V and 11 bases from J; junction bases left unmatched: 16. This CDR3 is CASSPTGTATQSQHF. The CDR3 coding sequence is TGTGCCAGCTCGCCCACCGGGACAGCGACCCAGTCCCAGCATTTT.

The genes are TRBV5-8 and TRBJ2-7, with unresolved D. Trimming left V 2 bases short and J 1 base short, with 7 bases between. Germline lookup yields CDR1 SGHTS and CDR2 YDEGEE. This CDR3 spans 13 amino acids. The chain's CDR3 is CASSFTTSYEQYF. The CDR3, as DNA: TGTGCCAGCAGCTTTACTACTTCCTACGAGCAGTACTTC.

The chain recombines TRBV28 with TRBJ1-1, with 10 nucleotides matching TRBD1. This CDR3 is built from 15 residues. Germline V CDR1 and CDR2: MDHEN, SYDVKM. J lost 6 bases, V lost 5 bases, and 9 bases had no gene match. For the CDR3, the DNA is TGTGCCAGCAGTGAGGGACAGGGGATGAGCGCTGAAGCTTTCTTT. The encoded protein is CASSEGQGMSAEAFF.

This clone has only a few counts. This chain uses TRBV11-2 with TRBJ2-4; no clear D gene. CDR3 length: 14 residues. CDR1 is SGHAT, CDR2 FQNNGV, per germline. The V end was cut by 4 bases, the J end by 0 bases, with 7 bases between. CDR3 coding DNA: TGTGCCAGCAGCTCCAGATTAGCCAAAAACATTCAGTACTTC. This encodes CASSSRLAKNIQYF.

The rearrangement uses TRBV7-9 and TRBJ2-1; D is possibly TRBD1 (6 bases). The CDR3 runs to 15 residues. V was trimmed by 5 bases and J by 10 bases, leaving 21 bases between them. CDR1 is SEHNR and CDR2 is FQNEAQ in the germline V gene (reference sequence). The CDR3 here is CASSRPDVGADEQFF. As DNA, the CDR3 is TGTGCCAGCAGCCGCCCAGATGTGGGGGCGGACGAGCAGTTCTTC.

This clone was seen a single time. This chain links TRBV10-1 with TRBJ2-7; a weak D match, TRBD1 (5 bases). The length of the CDR3 is 15 residues. CDR1 and CDR2 (germline): WNHNN, SYGVQD (reference sequence). The V end was cut by 4 bases, the J end by 3 bases, with 16 bases between. CDR3 DNA sequence: TGCGCCAGCAGTGGGGATGTGGGGCCCCTCTACGAGCAGTACTTC. Translated: CASSGDVGPLYEQYF.

This clone appeared a single time. The genes are TRBV6-6 and TRBJ2-5, with 8 positions matching TRBD2. Germline V CDR1 and CDR2: MNHNY, SVGAGI (reference sequence). This CDR3 is 14 amino acids long. The J segment lost 4 bases and the V segment lost 11 bases, leaving 12 bases of the junction unmatched. CDR3 region: CAAGLGGGTETQYF. The CDR3 bases are TGTGCCGCAGGGCTCGGGGGGGGGACAGAGACCCAGTACTTC.

This chain links TRBV5-1 with TRBJ2-7, with D perhaps TRBD2 (6 bases). V was shortened by 4 bases and J by 3 bases, with 8 bases between the two germline ends. CDR3 length equals 12 residues. Per the germline V gene, CDR1 is SGHRS and CDR2 is YFSETQ. The DNA of the CDR3 is TGCGCCAGCAGCCAGGGACTCTACGAGCAGTACTTC. Translation gives CASSQGLYEQYF.

The J gene is TRBJ1-4, the V gene TRBV6-5; 10 bases fit TRBD1. Trimming took 6 bases from V and 11 from J; bases not matched to a gene: 9. The CDR3 consists of 14 residues. Germline V gene lookup returns CDR1 MNHEY and CDR2 SVGAGI. The CDR3 DNA sequence: TGTGCCAGCAGGGCCCCGGGACAGGGGCCCAAACTGTTTTTT. Its translation is CASRAPGQGPKLFF.

On this clone: This sample also contains other DNA sequences that code for the same CDR3. V gene TRBV5-1 combines with J gene TRBJ2-7, with a possible D match to TRBD1 (5 bases). In germline, CDR1 is SGHRS, CDR2 YFSETQ. Trimming removed 0 bases at V and 1 base at J, with 8 bases between. There are 14 residues in the CDR3. The CDR3 nucleotides are TGCGCCAGCAGCTTGGTGGCAGGGTCCTACGAGCAGTACTTC. This sequence encodes CASSLVAGSYEQYF.

This clone was counted a single time. This chain joins TRBV30 and TRBJ2-1; TRBD2 is a possible D gene (6 bases). V was clipped by 3 bases and J by 10 bases, with 16 bases between them. The CDR3 is made up of 13 amino acids. Looked up from germline, CDR1 is GTSNPN and CDR2 is SVGIG (reference sequence). The CDR3 DNA is TGTGCCTGGAGCCCCCCAGCGGGCGTGGAGCAGTTCTTC. It codes for CAWSPPAGVEQFF.